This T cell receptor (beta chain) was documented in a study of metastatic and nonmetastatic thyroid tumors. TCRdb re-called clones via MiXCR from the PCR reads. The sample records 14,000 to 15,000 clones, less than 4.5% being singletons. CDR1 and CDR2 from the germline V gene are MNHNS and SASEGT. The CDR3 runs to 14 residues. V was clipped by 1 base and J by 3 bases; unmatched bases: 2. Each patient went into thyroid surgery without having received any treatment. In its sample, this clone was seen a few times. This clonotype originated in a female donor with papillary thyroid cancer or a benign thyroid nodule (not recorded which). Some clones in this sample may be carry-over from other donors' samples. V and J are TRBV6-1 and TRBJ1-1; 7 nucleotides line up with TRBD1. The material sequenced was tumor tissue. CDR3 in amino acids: CASSEDRGDTEAFF. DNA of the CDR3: TGTGCCAGCAGTGAAGACAGGGGTGACACTGAAGCTTTCTTT.